This TCR beta chain was captured in a study of blood T cell repertoires in COVID-19. For the study at large: COVID-19 samples collected from the United States, Italy and Spain covered acute and convalescent phases.

This CDR3 contains 12 residues. V lost 8 bases, J lost 2 bases, and 2 bases stayed unmatched. The V gene's germline CDR1 is SNHLY and CDR2 FYNNEI. Profiling relied on immunoSEQ multiplex PCR, and the TCRdb table lists in-frame clones only, not all of them. This sample has tens of thousands of clones, with around four fifths found just once. This chain joins TRBV2 and TRBJ1-2, with 7 bases that match TRBD1. The sample comprised peripheral blood. The source is a human donor in a cohort sampled during active COVID-19. CDR3 loop: CASAGQNYGYTF. The CDR3 coding sequence is TGTGCCAGCGCGGGACAGAACTATGGCTACACCTTC.